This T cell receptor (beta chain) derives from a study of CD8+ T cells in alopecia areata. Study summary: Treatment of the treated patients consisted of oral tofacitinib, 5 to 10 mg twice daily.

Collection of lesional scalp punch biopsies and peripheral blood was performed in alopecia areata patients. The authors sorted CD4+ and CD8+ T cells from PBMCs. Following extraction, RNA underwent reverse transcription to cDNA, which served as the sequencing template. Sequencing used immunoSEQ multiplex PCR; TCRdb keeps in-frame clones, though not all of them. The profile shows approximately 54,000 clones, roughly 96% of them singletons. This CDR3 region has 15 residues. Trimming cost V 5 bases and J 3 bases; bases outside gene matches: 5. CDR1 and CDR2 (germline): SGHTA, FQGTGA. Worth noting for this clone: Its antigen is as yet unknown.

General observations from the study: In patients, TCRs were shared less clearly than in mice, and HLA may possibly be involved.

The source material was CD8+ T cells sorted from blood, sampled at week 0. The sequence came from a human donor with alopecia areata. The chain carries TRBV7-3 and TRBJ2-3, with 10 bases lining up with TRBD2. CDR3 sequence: CASSEGLAKTDTQYF. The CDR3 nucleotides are TGTGCCAGCAGCGAGGGACTAGCGAAAACAGATACGCAGTATTTT.